This note documents a single TCR beta chain sequence. Its cognate antigen is unknown. The V segment lost 5 bases and the J segment 1 base; nucleotides outside the gene matches: 6. The length of the CDR3 is 16 residues. In germline, CDR1 is SGHRS, CDR2 YFSETQ. These data are taken from a study of cytomegalovirus exposure and HLA in healthy donors. This PCR relied on a set of 60 Vbeta primers and 13 Jbeta primers. Profiling relied on immunoSEQ multiplex PCR, and the TCRdb table lists in-frame clones only, not all of them. This listing includes about 110,000 clones. Study results and limitations: When analyzed later, the rates of TCR association showed variation by HLA locus, with DRB1 the most and HLA-C the fewest. As a later analysis showed, a missense DCLRE1C variant was linked to trimming of TCR beta V- and J-genes.

At sampling all donors were nominally healthy, likely with unrecorded immune exposures. Sequencing was performed on PBMCs. The V and J genes are TRBV5-1 and TRBJ2-2; TRBD2 aligns across 9 bases. This receptor was obtained from a man aged 45-60 years in good health and CMV-seronegative. The CDR3, as DNA: TGCGCCAGCAGTCTTGGAGCGGGAGGGAACACCGGGGAGCTGTTTTTT. Encoded protein: CASSLGAGGNTGELFF.